The 27 T cell receptor beta chains below were found in one sample sequenced in a study of T cells in Graves' hyperthyroidism and ophthalmopathy. The investigators amplified TCR beta CDR3 regions from RNA transcripts. RT-PCR in the first round (using the HTBI primer set) targeted the TCR CDR3. TCRdb re-derived calls from the multiplex PCR reads in MiXCR, one entry per CDR3 protein. The repertoire holds hundreds of thousands of distinct CDR3 sequences, with approximately 14% as singletons. The sequenced material came from blood. These receptors came from a young woman with Graves' hyperthyroidism.

The rearrangement uses TRBV4-1 and TRBJ2-7; D is unresolved. CDR3 length equals 17 residues. Per the germline V gene, CDR1 is MGHRA and CDR2 is YSYEKL. Trimming cost V 4 bases and J 3 bases, with 22 bases left between them. DNA for the CDR3: TGCGCCAGCAGCCCCCAAATGGTCTCCGAAGGGCTCTACGAGCAGTACTTC. Encoded protein: CASSPQMVSEGLYEQYF.

This clonotype was seen many times. The chain couples TRBV28 to TRBJ1-1; 8 bases are a match to TRBD1. This CDR3 region has 13 residues. Trimming cost V 2 bases and J 11 bases; bases outside gene matches: 7. The V gene's germline CDR1 is MDHEN and CDR2 SYDVKM. Here the CDR3 DNA reads TGTGCCAGCAGTTTACGGGCAGGGGGCAAGGCTTTCTTT. The encoded protein is CASSLRAGGKAFF.

The chain employs TRBV7-2 and TRBJ2-1; D is ambiguous. This CDR3 has 16 amino acids. Germline CDR1 SGHTA, CDR2 FQGNSA. Trimming left V 2 bases short and J 4 bases short, with 15 bases between. CDR3: CASSLRRFWEYNEQFF. The CDR3 nucleotides read TGTGCCAGCAGCTTACGACGGTTTTGGGAATACAATGAGCAGTTCTTC.

In its sample, this clonotype was seen a few times. The rearrangement links TRBV27 to TRBJ2-7; possibly TRBD2 for D (5 bases). Germline assignment: CDR1 MNHEY and CDR2 SMNVEV (reference sequence). V was pared by 4 bases and J by 2 bases, with 12 bases between. The CDR3 length is 14 residues. CDR3 bases: TGTGCCAGCAGTTCGGACTGGGGTACCTACGAGCAGTACTTC. It encodes CASSSDWGTYEQYF.

This clonotype was found many times. The chain couples TRBV20-1 to TRBJ2-5; 8 positions match TRBD2. With 4 bases clipped from V and 5 bases from J, the junction kept 12 bases outside the gene matches. The CDR3 consists of 15 residues. Germline CDR1 DFQATT, CDR2 SNEGSKA (reference sequence). DNA of the CDR3: TGCAGTGCTATCGGATCCGGGACTAGTCGGGAGACCCAGTACTTC. It translates to CSAIGSGTSRETQYF.

This clonotype has ten or more counts. The chain uses TRBV7-9 and TRBJ1-2, with D possibly TRBD1 on 5 matching bases. The CDR3 contains 12 residues. Germline-derived CDR1 and CDR2 are SEHNR and FQNEAQ (reference sequence). V was trimmed by 2 bases and J by 13 bases, leaving 14 bases between them. The CDR3 loop is CASSLTGTGSTF. CDR3 DNA sequence: TGTGCCAGCAGCTTAACGGGGACTGGCAGCACCTTC.

This clonotype was seen at least ten times. The chain combines TRBV3-1 with TRBJ1-2; a possible D gene is TRBD1 (5 bases). The CDR3 runs 16 residues. V lost 1 base and J lost 6, with 18 bases in between. Germline CDR1 reads LGHDT; CDR2 reads YNNKEL (reference sequence). The CDR3 sequence: CASSQGSWKRGDGYTF. CDR3 coding DNA: TGTGCCAGCAGCCAAGGCTCTTGGAAAAGGGGCGATGGCTACACCTTC. Full variable domain (rest looked up from reference TRBV3-1 and TRBJ1-2): DTAVSQTPKYLVTQMGNDKSIKCEQNLGHDTMYWYKQDSKKFLKIMFSYNNKELIINETVPNRFSPKSPDKAHLNLHINSLELGDSAVYFCASSQGSWKRGDGYTFGSGTRLTVV.

At least ten counts were recorded for this clonotype. V and J are TRBV19 and TRBJ1-1; 12 bases match TRBD1. This CDR3 spans 17 amino acids. Germline CDR1 and CDR2: LNHDA and SQIVND (reference sequence). Trimming at V came to 7 bases and at J to 6 bases, leaving 15 bases not matched to a gene. The CDR3 nucleotides are TGTGCCAGTACTCCCCTTGGGGACAGGGGGCTAGTCGCTGAAGCTTTCTTT. Its translation: CASTPLGDRGLVAEAFF.

This clonotype was seen ten or more times. The rearrangement links TRBV5-1 to TRBJ2-3; TRBD2 matches at 12 bases. Germline CDR1 SGHRS, CDR2 YFSETQ. J lost 0 bases, V lost 4 bases, and 15 bases had no gene match. The CDR3 loop spans 20 amino acids. The CDR3 is CASSPHAPSGGAFSTDTQYF. The CDR3 DNA reads as TGCGCCAGCAGCCCTCATGCCCCTAGCGGGGGGGCCTTTAGCACAGATACGCAGTATTTT.

This chain links TRBV7-2 with TRBJ1-6, with D hard to call. CDR1 is SGHTA, CDR2 FQGNSA, per germline. Trimming took 4 bases from V and 2 from J, leaving 15 bases between them. The CDR3 is 17 residues long. CDR3 nucleotides: TGTGCCAGCAGCTCCCCCTTGGGTATCGCCTATAATTCACCCCTCCACTTT. Protein product: CASSSPLGIAYNSPLHF.

This clonotype was seen ten or more times. This sequence joins TRBV5-1 and TRBJ2-7, with TRBD1 matching over 7 bases. This CDR3 has 13 amino acids. With V trimmed by 5 bases and J by 0 bases, 2 bases remained unmatched. CDR1 and CDR2 (germline): SGHRS, YFSETQ. The CDR3 sequence is CASRWDSSYEQYF. The CDR3 DNA is TGCGCCAGCAGATGGGACAGCTCCTACGAGCAGTACTTC.

This clonotype occurred a few times. The chain employs TRBV7-3 and TRBJ2-2; 7 nucleotides line up with TRBD1. The CDR3 runs 17 residues. The V and J ends lost 1 base and 6 bases, in that order; junction bases with no gene match: 11. Germline V gene data show CDR1 as SGHTA and CDR2 as FQGTGA. Here the CDR3 DNA reads TGTGCCAGCAGCTTAAACTCAGCGACAGGGATCGCCGGGGAGCTGTTTTTT. Translated: CASSLNSATGIAGELFF.

This clonotype was seen ten or more times. This chain links TRBV28 with TRBJ1-1; TRBD1 is a possible D gene (5 bases). Germline V gene lookup returns CDR1 MDHEN and CDR2 SYDVKM. The CDR3 totals 12 residues. Trimming took 8 bases from V and 1 from J, leaving 8 bases between them. The CDR3 protein is CASWGGNTEAFF. CDR3 nucleotide sequence: TGTGCCAGCTGGGGGGGGAACACTGAAGCTTTCTTT.

This clonotype was seen at least ten times. The J gene is TRBJ2-7, the V gene TRBV20-1; the D is unclear. CDR1 is DFQATT, CDR2 SNEGSKA, per germline (reference sequence). This CDR3 spans 12 amino acids. Between the trimmed V and J ends, which lost 3 bases and 5 bases, there was a span of 11 bases. The CDR3 region is CSASGRPDEQYF. For the CDR3, the DNA is TGCAGTGCTAGCGGGCGGCCCGACGAGCAGTACTTC.

In its sample, this clonotype was seen a few times. V gene TRBV20-1 combines with J gene TRBJ2-6, with 8 bases aligning to TRBD1. V shed 0 bases, J shed 2 bases, and the junction held 0 bases outside the gene matches. The CDR3 covers 15 residues. CDR1 and CDR2 from the germline V gene are DFQATT and SNEGSKA (reference sequence). For the CDR3, the DNA is TGCAGTGCTAGAGAGACAGGGGCTGGGGCCAACGTCCTGACTTTC. This sequence encodes CSARETGAGANVLTF.

This clonotype was seen repeatedly, ten times or more. The chain links TRBV2 to TRBJ1-2, with D possibly matching TRBD1 (5 bases). This CDR3 is built from 11 residues. Germline V gene lookup returns CDR1 SNHLY and CDR2 FYNNEI. Trimming stripped 6 bases from V and 6 bases from J, with 8 bases between. The CDR3: CASSHRNGYTF. DNA for the CDR3: TGTGCCAGCAGCCACAGGAATGGCTACACCTTC.

This clonotype was counted between two and nine times. The rearrangement links TRBV27 to TRBJ2-1; the match to TRBD2 covers 11 bases. V gave up 5 bases and J gave up 7 bases; unmatched junction bases: 10. This CDR3 is built from 16 residues. CDR1 MNHEY and CDR2 SMNVEV come from the germline V gene (reference sequence). This CDR3 reads CASSAILTSGKNEQFF. CDR3 nucleotide sequence: TGTGCCAGCAGTGCAATATTGACTAGCGGGAAGAATGAGCAGTTCTTC.

This sequence joins TRBV6-1 and TRBJ1-2, with 8 bases matching TRBD1. This CDR3 region has 13 residues. CDR1 is MNHNS, CDR2 SASEGT, per germline. Germline trimming cut 6 bases from V and 6 bases from J; bases unmatched to any gene: 6. For the CDR3, the DNA is TGTGCCAGCAGCGTCGGACAGGGTGATGGCTACACCTTC. This translates into CASSVGQGDGYTF.

The V call is TRBV7-9, the J call TRBJ2-1; possible D gene TRBD2, 5 bases. CDR1 is SEHNR and CDR2 is FQNEAQ in the germline V gene (reference sequence). CDR3 length: 15 residues. Deletions cut 6 bases from V and 8 bases from J, with 20 bases between. CDR3 loop: CASSPVGGGIDEQFF. DNA for the CDR3: TGTGCCAGCAGTCCCGTAGGAGGCGGAATAGATGAGCAGTTCTTC. The variable domain in full, completed from reference TRBV7-9 and TRBJ2-1, reads DTGVSQNPRHKITKRGQNVTFRCDPISEHNRLYWYRQTLGQGPEFLTYFQNEAQLEKSRLLSDRFSAERPKGSFSTLEIQRTEQGDSAMYLCASSPVGGGIDEQFFGPGTRLTVL.

This clonotype was picked up a small number of times. The gene calls are TRBV4-1 and TRBJ1-2, with TRBD1 as a possible D gene (6 bases). The germline gives CDR1 MGHRA, CDR2 YSYEKL. V was clipped by 0 bases and J by 5 bases, with 16 bases between them. CDR3 length: 16 amino acids. The DNA for the CDR3 is TGCGCCAGCAGCCAAGATGAGGCAGGGGCCAAATATGGCTACACCTTC. Translated, it gives CASSQDEAGAKYGYTF.

The sample holds many counts of this clonotype. The chain links TRBV3-1 to TRBJ2-7; 9 bases match TRBD2. The ends lost 3 bases at V and 7 bases at J; junction bases unmatched: 13. CDR1 is LGHDT, CDR2 YNNKEL, per germline (reference sequence). The CDR3 is made up of 16 amino acids. The CDR3 DNA sequence: TGTGCCAGCAGCCATAACGACTTTAGCGGGGGTCAAGAGCAGTACTTC. Translating it yields CASSHNDFSGGQEQYF.

In its sample, this clonotype was seen many times. The chain recombines TRBV13 with TRBJ1-1; 8 bases are a match to TRBD1. In germline, CDR1 is PRHDT, CDR2 FYEKMQ (reference sequence). The CDR3 totals 15 residues. V lost 5 bases and J lost 0; bases outside the gene matches: 5. The CDR3 nucleotides read TGTGCCAGCAGCCTAAGGACAGGGATGAACACTGAAGCTTTCTTT. Amino acid sequence: CASSLRTGMNTEAFF.

This clonotype occurred a few times. Relative to the germline gene, one junction end is altered; a read error may explain this. The gene calls are TRBV2 and TRBJ1-4; possible D gene TRBD1, 5 bases. CDR1 and CDR2 from the germline V gene are SNHLY and FYNNEI. CDR3 length: 16 residues. CDR3 sequence: CASSEAAGRAGEKPFF. Written as DNA, the CDR3 is TGTGCCAGCAGTGAAGCAGCGGGACGGGCGGGTGAAAAACCGTTTTTT.

This clonotype turned up a few times. The chain is built from TRBV29-1 and TRBJ1-5; D uncertain. This CDR3 is 11 amino acids long. CDR1 is SQVTM and CDR2 is ANQGSEA in the germline V gene. V dropped 2 bases and J dropped 1 base, with 0 bases sitting between them. The CDR3 DNA reads as TGCAGCGTTGAAAGCAATCAGCCCCAGCATTTT. As protein: CSVESNQPQHF.

There are many counts of this clonotype. The gene calls are TRBV7-6 and TRBJ2-1; TRBD2 aligns across 7 bases. Germline V gene sequence: CDR1 SGHVS, CDR2 FNYEAQ. V shed 5 bases, J shed 6 bases, and the junction held 13 bases outside the gene matches. The CDR3 spans 16 residues. Here the CDR3 DNA reads TGTGCCAGCAGCCCCTTCGGGATGCGGGAGATCAATGAGCAGTTCTTC. This encodes CASSPFGMREINEQFF.

This clonotype appeared a few times. This chain links TRBV7-9 with TRBJ2-2; TRBD1 matches 7 bases. Germline V gene lookup returns CDR1 SEHNR and CDR2 FQNEAQ (reference sequence). The V and J ends lost 0 bases and 0 bases, in that order; junction bases with no gene match: 4. The CDR3 is 17 residues long. DNA for the CDR3: TGTGCCAGCAGCTTAGCGCCTGGACAGGCGAACACCGGGGAGCTGTTTTTT. It specifies CASSLAPGQANTGELFF.

Comments on this clonotype: It may be a read error: a sequence one base away is much more abundant. This chain links TRBV5-1 with TRBJ1-1, with a possible D match to TRBD1 (6 bases). The V end was cut by 4 bases, the J end by 4 bases, with 14 bases between. Germline V gene data show CDR1 as SGHRS and CDR2 as YFSETQ. The CDR3 loop spans 14 amino acids. The DNA of the CDR3 is TGCGCCAGCAGCACCGGGGCAGGGGTCACTGAAGCTTTCTTT. Protein product: CASSTGAGVTEAFF. The full variable domain, rest sourced from reference TRBV5-1 and TRBJ1-1, is KAGVTQTPRYLIKTRGQQVTLSCSPISGHRSVSWYQQTPGQGLQFLFEYFSETQRNKGNFPGRFSGRQFSNSRSEMNVSTLELGDSALYLCASSTGAGVTEAFFGQGTRLTVV.